This T cell receptor (beta chain) is from a study of shared clonotypes between healthy human individuals. About the study: Sampling drew on donors who were a couple of women and a few men aged 18 to 49. Each donor had three CD4 naive, three CD4 memory, two CD8 naive and one CD8 memory plate.

Comments on this clone: Its matching antigen is unknown.

TCRdb's table, derived via immunoSEQ multiplex PCR, lists solely in-frame clones and lacks some. Among roughly 590,000 clones listed, roughly 96% were seen once. CD45RO negativity and positive selection for CCR7 defined naive CD8 cells, a population that excluded terminally differentiated effector memory CD45RA+ cells. Notes on the study in general: Though the depth was large, rarefaction showed that sorted-subset sequencing was incomplete.

The CDR3 runs to 16 residues. With 4 bases removed from V and 2 bases from J, the gap between germline ends came to 16 bases. Germline CDR1 reads PRHDT; CDR2 reads FYEKMQ (reference sequence). The TCR comes from a woman in her 30s in good health. Sequences were obtained from naive CD8+ T cells sorted from blood. This chain uses TRBV13 with TRBJ2-3; D gene uncertain. CDR3 DNA sequence: TGTGCCAGCAGCTCCGCCCGAGGAGTATTCACAGATACGCAGTATTTT. As protein: CASSSARGVFTDTQYF.